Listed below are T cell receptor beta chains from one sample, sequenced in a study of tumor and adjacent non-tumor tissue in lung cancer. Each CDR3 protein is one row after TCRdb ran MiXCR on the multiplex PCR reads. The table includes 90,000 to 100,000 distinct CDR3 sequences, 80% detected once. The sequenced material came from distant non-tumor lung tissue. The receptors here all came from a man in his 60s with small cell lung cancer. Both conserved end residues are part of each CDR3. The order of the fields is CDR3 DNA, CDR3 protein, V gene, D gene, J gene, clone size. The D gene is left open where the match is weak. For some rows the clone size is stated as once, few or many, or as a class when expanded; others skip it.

CDR3 DNA: TGTGCCAGCAGTTTAGCGCGCCTCAGGGGTATCTATGGCTACACCTTC
CDR3 protein: CASSLARLRGIYGYTF
V gene: TRBV12-3/TRBV12-4
D gene: NA
J gene: TRBJ1-2
clone size: NA

CDR3 DNA: TGTGCCAGTAGCCAAGATGCGGGGGGACACTCTGTGGCCAACGTCCTGACTTTC
CDR3 protein: CASSQDAGGHSVANVLTF
V gene: TRBV4-2
D gene: TRBD2
J gene: TRBJ2-6
clone size: NA

CDR3 DNA: TGCGCCTGCAGCCACAATTCGGGACTAGGGATTCGGGGCACAGATACGCAGTATTTT
CDR3 protein: CACSHNSGLGIRGTDTQYF
V gene: TRBV4-1
D gene: TRBD2
J gene: TRBJ2-3
clone size: NA

CDR3 DNA: TGTACCAGCAGCTTAACCGCGGGAGTGGTCACAGGGGAGATGTTTTTT
CDR3 protein: CTSSLTAGVVTGEMFF
V gene: TRBV11-3
D gene: NA
J gene: TRBJ2-2
clone size: NA

CDR3 DNA: TGCAGTGCTAGGCAAGGGTCTGGGCAGCCCCAGCATTTT
CDR3 protein: CSARQGSGQPQHF
V gene: TRBV20-1
D gene: NA
J gene: TRBJ1-5
clone size: few

CDR3 DNA: TGTGCCAGCAGATTGGGGTTACAGGGATCCTATGAGCAGTACTTC
CDR3 protein: CASRLGLQGSYEQYF
V gene: TRBV5-6
D gene: NA
J gene: TRBJ2-7
clone size: NA

CDR3 DNA: TGCAATGCTGAACAGCGGGAGGGCTCCACAGATACGCAGTATTTT
CDR3 protein: CNAEQREGSTDTQYF
V gene: TRBV20-1
D gene: TRBD2
J gene: TRBJ2-3
clone size: NA

CDR3 DNA: TGTGCCAGCAGCCAAGATGAAACAGGGGGCACTGAAGCTTTCTTT
CDR3 protein: CASSQDETGGTEAFF
V gene: TRBV3-1
D gene: TRBD1
J gene: TRBJ1-1
clone size: few

CDR3 DNA: TGTGCCAGCAGTTTGACATGTGAGAACACTGAAGCTTTCTTT
CDR3 protein: CASSLTCENTEAFF
V gene: TRBV6-2/TRBV6-3
D gene: NA
J gene: TRBJ1-1
clone size: NA

CDR3 DNA: TGTGCCAGCAGTTTAGGGCGTGATATGGACAGGACAAACTTC
CDR3 protein: CASSLGRDMDRTNF
V gene: TRBV12-3/TRBV12-4
D gene: TRBD1
J gene: TRBJ2-5
clone size: NA

CDR3 DNA: TGCGCCTGCAGCACAACCTCCGGGACAATCCAAGAGACCCAGTACTTC
CDR3 protein: CACSTTSGTIQETQYF
V gene: TRBV4-1
D gene: NA
J gene: TRBJ2-5
clone size: NA

CDR3 DNA: TGTGCCAGCAGTCAAGACAGACAAGATACCCAGTACTTC
CDR3 protein: CASSQDRQDTQYF
V gene: TRBV6-1
D gene: NA
J gene: TRBJ2-5
clone size: NA

CDR3 DNA: TGTGTCAGCAGCCGCCCGGGACTAGGGATGGATGAGCAGTTCTTC
CDR3 protein: CVSSRPGLGMDEQFF
V gene: TRBV4-2
D gene: TRBD2
J gene: TRBJ2-1
clone size: NA

CDR3 DNA: TGTGCCAGCAGTCAAGAATACGGCGGAAACACCATATATTTT
CDR3 protein: CASSQEYGGNTIYF
V gene: TRBV4-2
D gene: NA
J gene: TRBJ1-3
clone size: NA

CDR3 DNA: TGTGCCAGCAGCTTAGACTTTCAGGGCTCGCCGTTCTTC
CDR3 protein: CASSLDFQGSPFF
V gene: TRBV7-9
D gene: NA
J gene: TRBJ2-1
clone size: many

CDR3 DNA: TGTGCCAGCAGTTACTCGATCTGGGGACTAACATACAATGAGCAGTTCTTC
CDR3 protein: CASSYSIWGLTYNEQFF
V gene: TRBV6-5
D gene: TRBD2
J gene: TRBJ2-1
clone size: few

CDR3 DNA: TGTGCCAGTAGCTTCGGGAGTAACTCCGAGAAGTACTTC
CDR3 protein: CASSFGSNSEKYF
V gene: TRBV11-2
D gene: NA
J gene: TRBJ2-7
clone size: NA

CDR3 DNA: TGTGTCAGCTGCTCCACCGGGACTAGCGGCGAGCAGTACTTC
CDR3 protein: CVSCSTGTSGEQYF
V gene: TRBV13
D gene: TRBD2
J gene: TRBJ2-7
clone size: NA

CDR3 DNA: TGTATCAGCAGTTCTGCCCAGGGGGTGGCTGGCTACACCTTC
CDR3 protein: CISSSAQGVAGYTF
V gene: TRBV2
D gene: TRBD1
J gene: TRBJ1-2
clone size: NA

CDR3 DNA: TGTGCCATCTGCGGCAGCCGTGCGAGGCGAGCTATCTTT
CDR3 protein: CAICGSRARRAIF
V gene: TRBV6-2/TRBV6-3
D gene: NA
J gene: TRBJ1-1
clone size: NA

CDR3 DNA: TGTGCCAGCAGTACTTGGGGGGGGGTCGGGACCAACGTCCTGACTTTC
CDR3 protein: CASSTWGGVGTNVLTF
V gene: TRBV6-1
D gene: TRBD2
J gene: TRBJ2-6
clone size: NA

CDR3 DNA: TGTGCCATCCGAGGGACAGGGAACACCGGGAAGCTGTTTTTT
CDR3 protein: CAIRGTGNTGKLFF
V gene: TRBV11-2
D gene: TRBD1
J gene: TRBJ2-2
clone size: NA

CDR3 DNA: TGTGCCAGCTACCCCAGCCGGACTAAAGAGAAGCAGTACTTC
CDR3 protein: CASYPSRTKEKQYF
V gene: TRBV6-6
D gene: NA
J gene: TRBJ2-5
clone size: NA